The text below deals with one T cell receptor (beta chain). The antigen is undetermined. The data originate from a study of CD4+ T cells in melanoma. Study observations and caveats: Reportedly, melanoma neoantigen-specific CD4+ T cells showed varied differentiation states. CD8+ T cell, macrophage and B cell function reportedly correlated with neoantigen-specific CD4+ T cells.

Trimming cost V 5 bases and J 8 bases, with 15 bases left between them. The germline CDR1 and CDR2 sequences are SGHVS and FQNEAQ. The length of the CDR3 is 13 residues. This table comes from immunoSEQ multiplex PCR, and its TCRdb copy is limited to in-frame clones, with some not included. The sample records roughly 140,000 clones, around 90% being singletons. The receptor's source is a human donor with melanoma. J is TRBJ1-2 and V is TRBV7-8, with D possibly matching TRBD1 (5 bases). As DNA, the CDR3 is TGTGCCAGCAGCCGCGGGACCTTGGAGGGCTACACCTTC. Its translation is CASSRGTLEGYTF.